The T cell receptor (beta chain) under discussion was sequenced for a study of blood T cell repertoires in COVID-19 (dated by TCRdb to 2019 to 2021). Concerning the study at large: The collaborator samples originated in the United States, Italy and Spain and spanned the acute and convalescent phases of COVID-19. The prospective study material was composed of cDNA or gDNA derived from T cells, B-cell-depleted T cells, or PBMCs. Deeply sampled blood TCRbeta repertoires from subjects exposed to, actively infected with, or recovered from COVID-19 were included in the dataset. The repertoires were released in a freely available public database meant as a resource for research on the immune response to SARS-CoV-2. The samples were drawn from two sources: the first 160 participants of the ongoing ImmuneRACE study, and approximately 1,300 subjects contributed by 6 global collaborators. Sample metadata almost always included a de-identified subject ID, COVID-19 status, age in years and sex. Where available, HLA class I and class II types were taken from metadata supplied by the sample provider and were not determined by assay-based typing.

Collaborating institutions collected whole blood in K2EDTA tubes following their own protocols. For TCRbeta analysis, collaborator samples were shipped as frozen whole blood, as isolated PBMCs, or as DNA extracted from either sample type. TCRbeta CDR3 regions were amplified from genomic DNA by means of the immunoSEQ Assay, a bias-controlled multiplex PCR. In the source study's methods: Nucleated cell counts per sample were estimated from amplification of reference gene primers within the assay. To quantify the absolute abundance of each unique TCRbeta CDR3 rearrangement, sequence reads were collapsed and filtered. Productive Simpson clonality was computed per sample as the square root of Simpson's diversity index over productive rearrangements. The table comes from immuneACCESS by way of TCRdb, which keeps in-frame sequences with V and J called. Part of the clones is missing from these tables; in studies checked, under half for an unresolved V gene and the rest for unknown reasons. From that table come the V and J calls and clone size; the DNA was used to work out D and trimming. This sample comprises over 60,000 clones, 86% of them detected only once. The top ten constitute 0.9% to 1.5% of the sample.

Notes on this clone: Its antigen is still unknown. Base quality data are lacking; no much larger clone is found one base away.

Overall results and qualifications from the work: Clinical and demographic metadata were provided uncurated, with the amount varying by source and participant.

CDR1 and CDR2, looked up from the germline V gene, are SNHLY and FYNNEI. From the cysteine up to the phenylalanine, the CDR3 has a length of 16 residues. Only CDR3 DNA is held: 48 bases, read in frame from base 1. From V the trimming removes 7 bases and from J it removes 4 bases, while the gene matches leave 10 bases of the junction unaccounted for. Sequencing input: peripheral blood. The TCR comes from a man in his forties with acute or convalescent COVID-19. The chain was built from TRBV2 and TRBJ1-3; TRBD1 lines up with 10 middle nucleotides. CDR3 sequence: CASKKPDRGDGNTIYF. The DNA sequence is given as TGTGCCAGCAAAAAACCGGACAGGGGGGACGGAAACACCATATATTTT.